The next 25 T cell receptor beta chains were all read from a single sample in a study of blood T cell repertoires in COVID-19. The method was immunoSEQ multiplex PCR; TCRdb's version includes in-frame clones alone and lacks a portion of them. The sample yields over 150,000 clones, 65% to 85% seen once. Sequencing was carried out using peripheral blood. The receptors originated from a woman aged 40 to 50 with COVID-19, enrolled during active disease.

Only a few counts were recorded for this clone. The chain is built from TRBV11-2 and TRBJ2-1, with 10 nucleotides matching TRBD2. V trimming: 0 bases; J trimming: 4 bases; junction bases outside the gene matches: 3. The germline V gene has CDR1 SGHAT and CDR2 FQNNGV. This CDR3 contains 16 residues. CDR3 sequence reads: CASSLELAGGYNEQFF. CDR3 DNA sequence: TGTGCCAGCAGCTTAGAGTTAGCGGGAGGTTACAATGAGCAGTTCTTC.

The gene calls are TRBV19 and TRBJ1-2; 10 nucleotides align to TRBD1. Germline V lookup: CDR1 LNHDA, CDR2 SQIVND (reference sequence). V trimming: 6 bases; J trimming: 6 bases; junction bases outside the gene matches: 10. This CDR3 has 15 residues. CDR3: CASRPDRGHLDGYTF. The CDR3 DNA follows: TGTGCCAGTAGGCCCGACAGGGGGCACTTGGATGGCTACACCTTC.

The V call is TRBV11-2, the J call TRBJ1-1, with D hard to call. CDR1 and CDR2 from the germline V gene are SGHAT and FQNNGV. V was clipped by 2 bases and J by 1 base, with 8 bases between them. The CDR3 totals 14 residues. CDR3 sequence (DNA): TGTGCCAGCAGCTTAACGGGTTCGAACACTGAAGCTTTCTTT. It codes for CASSLTGSNTEAFF.

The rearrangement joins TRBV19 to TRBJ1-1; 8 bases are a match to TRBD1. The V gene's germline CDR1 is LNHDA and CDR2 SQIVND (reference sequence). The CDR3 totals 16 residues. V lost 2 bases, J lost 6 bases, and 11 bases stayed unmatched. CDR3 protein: CASSIRGQAQTSEAFF. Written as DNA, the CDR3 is TGTGCCAGTAGTATAAGGGGACAGGCGCAAACTTCTGAAGCTTTCTTT.

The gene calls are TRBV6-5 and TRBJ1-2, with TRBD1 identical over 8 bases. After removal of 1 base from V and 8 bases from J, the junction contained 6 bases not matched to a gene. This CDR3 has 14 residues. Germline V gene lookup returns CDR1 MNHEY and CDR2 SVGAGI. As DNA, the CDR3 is TGTGCCAGCAGTTACTATTCTGGACAGGGAGGCTACACCTTC. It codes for CASSYYSGQGGYTF.

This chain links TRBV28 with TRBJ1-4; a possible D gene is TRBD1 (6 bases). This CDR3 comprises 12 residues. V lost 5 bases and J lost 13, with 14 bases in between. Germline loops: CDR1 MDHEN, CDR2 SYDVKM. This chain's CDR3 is CASSPTGFRLFF. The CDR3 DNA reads TGTGCCAGCAGTCCCACAGGGTTCCGACTGTTTTTT.

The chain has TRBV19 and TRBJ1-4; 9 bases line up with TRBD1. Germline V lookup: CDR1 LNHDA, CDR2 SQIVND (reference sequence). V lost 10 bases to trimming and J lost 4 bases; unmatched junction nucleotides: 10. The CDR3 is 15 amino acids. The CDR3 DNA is TGTGCCACCAAGCCGGGACAGGGCCATAATGAAAAACTGTTTTTT. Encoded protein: CATKPGQGHNEKLFF.

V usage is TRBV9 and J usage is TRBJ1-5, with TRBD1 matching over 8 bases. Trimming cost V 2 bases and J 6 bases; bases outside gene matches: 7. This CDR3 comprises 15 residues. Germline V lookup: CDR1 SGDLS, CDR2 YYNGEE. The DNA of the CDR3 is TGTGCCAGCAGCGTCGACAGGGGCCCAGGTCAGCCCCAGCATTTT. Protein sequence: CASSVDRGPGQPQHF.

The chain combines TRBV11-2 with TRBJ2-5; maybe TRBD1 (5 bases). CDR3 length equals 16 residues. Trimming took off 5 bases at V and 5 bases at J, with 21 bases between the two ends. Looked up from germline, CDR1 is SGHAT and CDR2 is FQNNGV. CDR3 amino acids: CASSLRDQGLFETQYF. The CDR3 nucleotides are TGTGCCAGCAGCCTTAGGGATCAGGGATTGTTTGAGACCCAGTACTTC.

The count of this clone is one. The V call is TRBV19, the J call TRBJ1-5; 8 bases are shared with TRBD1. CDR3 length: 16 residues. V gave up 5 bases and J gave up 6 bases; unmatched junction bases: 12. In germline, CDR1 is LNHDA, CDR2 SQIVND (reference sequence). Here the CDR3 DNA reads TGTGCCAGTAGTCTGCGGACAGGGCGGTTAGGTCAGCCCCAGCATTTT. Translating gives CASSLRTGRLGQPQHF.

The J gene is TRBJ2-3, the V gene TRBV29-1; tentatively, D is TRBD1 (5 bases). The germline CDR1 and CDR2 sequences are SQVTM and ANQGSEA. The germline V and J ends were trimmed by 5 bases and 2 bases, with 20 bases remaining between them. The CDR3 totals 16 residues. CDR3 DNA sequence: TGCAGCGTTTTACGCAAGGTAGGGGCGGCCACAGATACGCAGTATTTT. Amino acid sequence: CSVLRKVGAATDTQYF.

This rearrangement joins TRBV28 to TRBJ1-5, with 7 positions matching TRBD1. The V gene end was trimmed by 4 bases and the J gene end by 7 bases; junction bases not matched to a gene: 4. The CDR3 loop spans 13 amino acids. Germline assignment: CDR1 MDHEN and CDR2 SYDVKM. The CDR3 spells CASSSQGDQPQHF. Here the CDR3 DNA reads TGTGCCAGCAGTTCGCAGGGGGACCAGCCCCAGCATTTT.

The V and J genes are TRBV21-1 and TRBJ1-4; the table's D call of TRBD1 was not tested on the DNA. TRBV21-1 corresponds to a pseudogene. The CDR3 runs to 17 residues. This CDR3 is CASSKGSGTGGNEKLFF. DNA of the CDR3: TGTGCCAGCAGCAAAGGGTCTGGGACAGGGGGTAATGAAAAACTGTTTTTT.

As DNA, the CDR3 is TGTGCCAGCGGAGAGGTGCGAAACACCATATATTTT. As protein: CASGEVRNTIYF. V is TRBV6-6 and J is TRBJ1-3; D remains ambiguous. The ends were cut back, 8 bases at V and 5 bases at J, with 10 bases in the middle. The CDR3 consists of 12 residues. The germline V gene encodes CDR1 MNHNY and CDR2 SVGAGI (reference sequence).

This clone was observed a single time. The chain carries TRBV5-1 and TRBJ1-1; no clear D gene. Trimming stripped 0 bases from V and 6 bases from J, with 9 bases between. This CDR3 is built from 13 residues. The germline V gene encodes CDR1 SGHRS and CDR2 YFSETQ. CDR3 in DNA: TGCGCCAGCAGCTTGGCGAAGAGCCCTGAAGCTTTCTTT. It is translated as CASSLAKSPEAFF.

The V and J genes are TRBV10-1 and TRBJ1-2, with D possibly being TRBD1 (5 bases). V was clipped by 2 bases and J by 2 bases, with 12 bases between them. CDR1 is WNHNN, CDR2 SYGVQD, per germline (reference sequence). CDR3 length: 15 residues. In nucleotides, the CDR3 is TGCGCCAGCAGTGAGACAGGTACGCTAAACTATGGCTACACCTTC. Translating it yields CASSETGTLNYGYTF.

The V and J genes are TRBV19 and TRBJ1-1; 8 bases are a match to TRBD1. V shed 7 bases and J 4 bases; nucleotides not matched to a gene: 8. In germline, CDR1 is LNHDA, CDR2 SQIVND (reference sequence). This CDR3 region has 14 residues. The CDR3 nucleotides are TGTGCCAGTACCACGCAGGGGGCGATCACTGAAGCTTTCTTT. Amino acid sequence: CASTTQGAITEAFF. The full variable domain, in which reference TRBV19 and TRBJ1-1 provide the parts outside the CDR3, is DGGITQSPKYLFRKEGQNVTLSCEQNLNHDAMYWYRQDPGQGLRLIYYSQIVNDFQKGDIAEGYSVSREKKESFPLTVTSAQKNPTAFYLCASTTQGAITEAFFGQGTRLTVV.

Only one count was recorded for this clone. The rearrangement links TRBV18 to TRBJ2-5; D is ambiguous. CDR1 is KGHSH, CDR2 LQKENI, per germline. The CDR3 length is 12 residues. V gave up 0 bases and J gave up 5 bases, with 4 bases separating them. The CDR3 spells CASSPPGETQYF. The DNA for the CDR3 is TGTGCCAGCTCACCACCTGGCGAGACCCAGTACTTC.

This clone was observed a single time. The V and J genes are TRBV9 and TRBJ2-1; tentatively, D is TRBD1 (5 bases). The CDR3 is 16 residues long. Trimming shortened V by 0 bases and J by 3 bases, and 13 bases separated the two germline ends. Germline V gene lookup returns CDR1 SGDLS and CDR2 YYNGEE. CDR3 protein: CASSVDQGVFYNEQFF. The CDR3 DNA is TGTGCCAGCAGCGTAGATCAGGGTGTCTTCTACAATGAGCAGTTCTTC.

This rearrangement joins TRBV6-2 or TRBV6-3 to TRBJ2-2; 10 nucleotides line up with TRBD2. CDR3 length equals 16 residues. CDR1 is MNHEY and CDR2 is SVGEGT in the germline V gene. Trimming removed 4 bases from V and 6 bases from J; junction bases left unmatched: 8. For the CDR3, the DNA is TGTGCCAGCAGTTCCCTAGCGGGGGTTCCAGCCGGGGAGCTGTTTTTT. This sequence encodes CASSSLAGVPAGELFF.

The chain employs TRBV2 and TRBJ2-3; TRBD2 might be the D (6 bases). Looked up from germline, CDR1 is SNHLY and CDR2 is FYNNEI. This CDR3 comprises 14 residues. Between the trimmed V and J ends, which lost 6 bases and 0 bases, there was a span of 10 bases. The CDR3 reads CASRGGLSTDTQYF. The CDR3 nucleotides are TGTGCCAGCAGGGGAGGTTTGAGCACAGATACGCAGTATTTT.

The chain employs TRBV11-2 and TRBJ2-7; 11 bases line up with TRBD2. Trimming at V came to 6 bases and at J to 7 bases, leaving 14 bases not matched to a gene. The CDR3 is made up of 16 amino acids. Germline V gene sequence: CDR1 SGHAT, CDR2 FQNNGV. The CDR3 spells CASSQISGRAIDEQYF. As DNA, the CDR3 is TGTGCCAGCAGTCAAATTAGCGGGAGGGCCATAGATGAGCAGTACTTC.

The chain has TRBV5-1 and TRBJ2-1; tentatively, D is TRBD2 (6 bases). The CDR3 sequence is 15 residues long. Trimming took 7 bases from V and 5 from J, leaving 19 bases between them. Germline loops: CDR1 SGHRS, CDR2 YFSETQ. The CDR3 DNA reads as TGCGCCAGCGATATGACCGGGGGTATCCACAATGAGCAGTTCTTC. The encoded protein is CASDMTGGIHNEQFF.

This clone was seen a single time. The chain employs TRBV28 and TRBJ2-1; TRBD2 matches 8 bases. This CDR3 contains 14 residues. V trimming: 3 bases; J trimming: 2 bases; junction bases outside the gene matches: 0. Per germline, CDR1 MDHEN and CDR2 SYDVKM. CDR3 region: CASSFSGTYNEQFF. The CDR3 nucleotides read TGTGCCAGCAGTTTTAGCGGGACCTACAATGAGCAGTTCTTC.

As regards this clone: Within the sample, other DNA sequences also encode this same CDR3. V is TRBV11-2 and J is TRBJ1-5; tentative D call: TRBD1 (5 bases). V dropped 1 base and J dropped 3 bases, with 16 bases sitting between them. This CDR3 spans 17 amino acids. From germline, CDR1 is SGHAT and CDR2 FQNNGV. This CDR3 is CASSLGGRASNNQPQHF. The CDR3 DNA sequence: TGTGCCAGCAGCTTAGGGGGCAGGGCTTCGAACAATCAGCCCCAGCATTTT.